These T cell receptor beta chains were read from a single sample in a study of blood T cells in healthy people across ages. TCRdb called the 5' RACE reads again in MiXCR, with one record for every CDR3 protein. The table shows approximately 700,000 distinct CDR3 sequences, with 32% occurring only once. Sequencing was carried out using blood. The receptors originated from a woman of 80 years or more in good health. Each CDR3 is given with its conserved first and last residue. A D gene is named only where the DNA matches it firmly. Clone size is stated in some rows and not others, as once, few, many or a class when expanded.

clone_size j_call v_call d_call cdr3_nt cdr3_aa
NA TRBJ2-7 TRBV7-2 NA TGTACCAGCAGCTTAGGCAGGGAGGTCGATGAGCAGTACTTC CTSSLGREVDEQYF
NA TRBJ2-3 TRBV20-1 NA TGCAGTGCTGGGACTGGTAGCACAGATACGCAGTATTTT CSAGTGSTDTQYF
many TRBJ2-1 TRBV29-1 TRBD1 TGCAGCGTTGACCAGGGGGCGGTTGAGCAGTTCTTC CSVDQGAVEQFF
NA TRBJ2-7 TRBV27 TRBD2 TGTGCCAGCAGTGTGGGACTAGTTGGGTACGAGCAGTACTTC CASSVGLVGYEQYF
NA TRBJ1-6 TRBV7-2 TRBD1 TGTGCCAGCAGCTCACGGGAACAGGGGGCCTATAATTCACCCCTCCACTTT CASSSREQGAYNSPLHF
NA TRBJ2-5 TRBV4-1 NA TGCGCCAGCAGCAATGGACGGGCCCGGGGTTACCAAGAGACCCAGTACTTC CASSNGRARGYQETQYF
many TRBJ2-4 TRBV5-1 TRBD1 TGCGCCAGCAGCCCCGGGACAGGGCGTTTAGCCAAAAACATTCAGTACTTC CASSPGTGRLAKNIQYF
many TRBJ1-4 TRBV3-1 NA TGTGCCAGCAGCCCCCCGGAACGGAGTGAAAAACTGTTTTTT CASSPPERSEKLFF
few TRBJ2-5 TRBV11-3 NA TGTGCCAGCAGCTTAGGGCTCGGAAAGGAGACCCAGTACTTC CASSLGLGKETQYF
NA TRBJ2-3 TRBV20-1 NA TGCAGTGCCCAGTCCAGCGGCGGTTCAGATACGCGGTATTTT CSAQSSGGSDTRYF
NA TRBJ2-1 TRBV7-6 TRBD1 TGTGCCAGCAGCACGACAGGGGTCAATGAGCAGTTCTTC CASSTTGVNEQFF
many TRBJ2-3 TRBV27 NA TGTGCCAGCAGTTTAAGATTCCTCGGGGGGCGCACAGATACGCAGTATTTT CASSLRFLGGRTDTQYF
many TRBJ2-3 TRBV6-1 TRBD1 TGTGCCAGCAGTATCCCGGGACAGGGTGTTGCCTCCTCAGATACGCAGTATTTT CASSIPGQGVASSDTQYF
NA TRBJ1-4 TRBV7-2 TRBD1 TGTGCCAGCAGCACAGACAGGGGGCTGACTAATGAAAAACTGTTTTTT CASSTDRGLTNEKLFF
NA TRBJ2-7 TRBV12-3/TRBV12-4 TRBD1 TGTGCCAGCAGTTTAGCCATAACAGGGGCCTACGAGCAGTACTTC CASSLAITGAYEQYF
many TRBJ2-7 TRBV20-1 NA TGCAGTGCTGTCGGGGAGATCTACGAGCAGTACTTC CSAVGEIYEQYF
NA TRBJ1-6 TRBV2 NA TGTGCCAGCAGCGCCTTGGATAATAATTCACCCCTCCACTTT CASSALDNNSPLHF
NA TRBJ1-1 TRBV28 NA TGTGCCAGCAGCCCTTCGACGGGGGATCCGAACACTGAAGCTTTCTTT CASSPSTGDPNTEAFF
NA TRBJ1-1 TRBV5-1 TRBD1 TGCGCCAGCAGCACCGACAGGGGAGCCGCTTTCTTT CASSTDRGAAFF
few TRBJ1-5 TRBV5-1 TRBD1 TGCGCCAGCAGCTTGGACGGACAGGGGAGCAATCAGCCCCAGCATTTT CASSLDGQGSNQPQHF
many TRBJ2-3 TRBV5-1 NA TGCGCCAGCACTCCCGATACTAGCACAGATACGCAGTATTTT CASTPDTSTDTQYF
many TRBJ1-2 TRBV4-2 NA TGTGCCAGCAGCCAAGGGGGCTATTTCGATGGCTACACCTTC CASSQGGYFDGYTF
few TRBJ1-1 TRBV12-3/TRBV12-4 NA TGTGCCAGCAGTTTAGCGCGGGGGGCTGAAGCTTTCTTT CASSLARGAEAFF
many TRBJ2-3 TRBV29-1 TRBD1 TGCAGCGTTACCGGCGTGACAGGGGGTTACACAGATACGCAGTATTTT CSVTGVTGGYTDTQYF
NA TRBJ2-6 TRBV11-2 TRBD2 TGTACCAGCAGCTTAGGGAGCGGGGGGGACTCTGGGGCCAACGTCCTGACTTTC CTSSLGSGGDSGANVLTF
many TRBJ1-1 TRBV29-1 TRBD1 TGCAGCTGCGAGGGGGCTACGTCCACTGAAGCTTTCTTT CSCEGATSTEAFF
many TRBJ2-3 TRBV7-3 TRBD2 TGTGCCAGCAGCCTACTCGCGGGGGAAGATACGCAGTATTTT CASSLLAGEDTQYF
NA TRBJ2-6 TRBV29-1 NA TGCAGCGCAGTGCTGAGACAGGCAGGGGCTCCTGGGGCCAACGTCCTGACTTTC CSAVLRQAGAPGANVLTF
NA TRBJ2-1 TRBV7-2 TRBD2 TGTGCCAGCAGCCCCCGGCTAGCGGGGACTTATGAGCAGTTCTTC CASSPRLAGTYEQFF
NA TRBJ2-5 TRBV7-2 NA TGTGCCAGCAGCTTAAGAAGGGGAGGAGAGACCCAGTACTTC CASSLRRGGETQYF
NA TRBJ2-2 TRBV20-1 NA TGCAGTGCTAGAGATGTAGGCTCTGACGCGAACACCGGGGAGCTGTTTTTT CSARDVGSDANTGELFF
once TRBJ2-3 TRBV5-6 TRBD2 TGCGCCAGCAGCTCCAGACTAGCGGAGGCAGATACGCAGTATTTT CASSSRLAEADTQYF
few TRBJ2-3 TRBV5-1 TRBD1 TGCGCCAGCAGCTTGACAGGGGGCCCCTCTAGCACAGATACGCAGTATTTT CASSLTGGPSSTDTQYF
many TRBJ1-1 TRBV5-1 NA TGCGCCAGCAGCCGCCGGGCCGGTTCTCCTCACACTGAAGCTTTCTTT CASSRRAGSPHTEAFF
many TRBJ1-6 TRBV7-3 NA TGTGCCAGCAGCTTACTCCCTGCAGGCTCCTATAATTCACCCCTCCACTTT CASSLLPAGSYNSPLHF
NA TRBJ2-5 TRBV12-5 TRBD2 TGTGCTAGTGGTTTGGATGGGACTAGCGATGAGCAGTACTTC CASGLDGTSDEQYF
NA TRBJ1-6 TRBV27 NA TGTGCCAGCAGTTTATCCGGCCAGGCCGTAAATTCACCCCCCCACTTT CASSLSGQAVNSPPHF
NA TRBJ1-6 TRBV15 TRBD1 TGTGCCACCCAGGACAGGGAGGGCTCACCCCTCCACTTT CATQDREGSPLHF
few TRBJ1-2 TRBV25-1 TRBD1 TGTGCCAGCAGTGAATGGGGACAGGAACCCTATGGCTACACCTTC CASSEWGQEPYGYTF
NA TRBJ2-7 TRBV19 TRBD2 TGTGCCAGTAGTATTGAGAGGACTAGCTACAAGCAGTACTTC CASSIERTSYKQYF
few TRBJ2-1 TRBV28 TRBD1 TGTGCCAGCAGCCGGGACAGGGTCCGCAATGAGCAGTTCTTC CASSRDRVRNEQFF
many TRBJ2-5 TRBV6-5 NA TGTGCCAGCAGTAGGACCATCCAAGAGACCCAGTACTTC CASSRTIQETQYF
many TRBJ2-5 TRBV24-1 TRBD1 TGTGCCACCAGTGGAATTCAGGGGGCACAAGAGACCCAGTACTTC CATSGIQGAQETQYF
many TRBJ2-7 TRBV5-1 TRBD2 TGCGCCAGCAGCTTGTCGGCGGGGGGCGAGCAGTACTTC CASSLSAGGEQYF
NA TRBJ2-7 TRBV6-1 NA TGTGCCAGCAGGAGGACCCCCCGGGACAACTACGAGCAGTACTTC CASRRTPRDNYEQYF
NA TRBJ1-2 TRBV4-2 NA TGTGCCAGCAGCCAAGACTATGCAGGACCAGACTATGGCTACACCTTC CASSQDYAGPDYGYTF
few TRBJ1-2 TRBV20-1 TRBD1 TGCAGTGCTATACCGGACAGGGTTGGTGGCTACACCTTC CSAIPDRVGGYTF
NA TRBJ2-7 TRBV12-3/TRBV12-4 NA TGTGCCAGCAGTGTCTCCCAACTCGGCGACTACGAGCAGTACTTC CASSVSQLGDYEQYF